This TCR beta chain derives from a study of blood T cell repertoires in COVID-19. Whole-study context: Collection of acute and convalescent COVID-19 samples took place in the United States, Italy and Spain.

Germline assignment: CDR1 SQVTM and CDR2 ANQGSEA. Trimming cost V 4 bases and J 0 bases; bases outside gene matches: 3. The CDR3 totals 14 residues. Per the original data handling: Scientists estimated how many nucleated cells there were by amplifying reference gene primers. TCRdb keeps only in-frame clones here, not all; method: immunoSEQ multiplex PCR. That table furnishes V, J and clone size, whereas the DNA furnished D and trimming. The sample holds 200,000 to 250,000 clones; 88% are singletons and the top ten take around 2.8%. The sequence came from a woman in her sixties with acute or convalescent COVID-19. Sequenced input: peripheral blood. The V call is TRBV29-1, the J call TRBJ2-5; 9 bases map to TRBD1. For the CDR3, the DNA is TGCAGCGTTGCTGGACAGGGGTACCAAGAGACCCAGTACTTC. Amino acids: CSVAGQGYQETQYF.